This T cell receptor beta chain came from a study of T cell clonality in common variable immunodeficiency. This CDR3 spans 15 amino acids. Germline values: CDR1 SGHTA, CDR2 FQGNSA. V was pared by 5 bases and J by 4 bases, with 8 bases of the junction left unmatched. Profiled with immunoSEQ multiplex PCR; TCRdb holds only in-frame clones, not every one. The table lists 28,000 or so clones, with no singletons. In this sample, this clone turned up a few times. Its antigen remains unknown. The read stops 3 residues short of the end of the CDR3; the missing end is completed from the germline J gene. Blood came from CVID subjects not ill and not taking immunomodulatory or immunosuppressive medication. Study-level points and caveats: In common variable immunodeficiency, TCR beta chains reportedly carried fewer deletions and N-nucleotide insertions.

Sequencing used peripheral blood mononuclear cells. The receptor comes from a human donor with common variable immunodeficiency. V is TRBV7-2 and J is TRBJ2-5; 9 bases match TRBD1. The sequenced CDR3 bases are TGTGCCAGCAGCGCCCGCGGGACAGGGTCAGAGACC. Protein product: CASSARGTGSET. The CDR3 in its entirety is CASSARGTGSETQYF.